The entry below describes one T cell receptor (beta chain). Clones were sequenced by immunoSEQ multiplex PCR, and TCRdb holds only the in-frame ones, with some missing. The sample carries some 68,000 clones, roughly 97% recorded once. V shed 2 bases and J shed 5 bases, with 6 bases lying between them. This CDR3 comprises 12 residues. Germline V lookup: CDR1 MDHEN, CDR2 SYDVKM. These data belong to a study of cytomegalovirus exposure and HLA in healthy donors. The sequencing input was PBMCs. The sequence came from a young man in good health and CMV-seronegative. This chain connects TRBV28 to TRBJ2-5; D is undetermined. CDR3 in amino acids: CASSLESETQYF. The CDR3 region has the DNA TGTGCCAGCAGTTTAGAGAGTGAGACCCAGTACTTC.